The clone carrying this T cell receptor beta chain has at least ten counts. Time point specified: blood at routine non-recurrence follow-up after resection. Frozen PBMC, nontumor lung or tumor provided whole RNA, which was sequenced unsorted. This entry belongs to a study of spatial heterogeneity in lung cancer. Study overall: Patients with untreated early-stage non-small cell lung cancer, numbering approximately 70, were the donors. There were, on average, more than 8.5 raw-read appearances for each unique TCR and UMI combination.

Every TCR cDNA molecule bore a unique molecular identifier. TCRdb processed the 5' RACE reads anew with MiXCR; each CDR3 protein has one entry. The sample lists 15,000 or so distinct CDR3 sequences; approximately 6.8% were seen once. Sequenced material: PBMCs, taken at follow-up. This receptor was taken from a male donor with early-stage non-small cell lung cancer.

CDR3 bases: TGCAGTGCTACTATGAGGGGGAGCTCCTACAATGAGCAGTTCTTC. This encodes CSATMRGSSYNEQFF. This sequence joins TRBV20-1 and TRBJ2-1, with TRBD1 as a possible D gene (6 bases). Germline CDR1 and CDR2: DFQATT and SNEGSKA (reference sequence). The CDR3 covers 15 residues. V was trimmed by 4 bases and J by 0 bases, leaving 13 bases between them.